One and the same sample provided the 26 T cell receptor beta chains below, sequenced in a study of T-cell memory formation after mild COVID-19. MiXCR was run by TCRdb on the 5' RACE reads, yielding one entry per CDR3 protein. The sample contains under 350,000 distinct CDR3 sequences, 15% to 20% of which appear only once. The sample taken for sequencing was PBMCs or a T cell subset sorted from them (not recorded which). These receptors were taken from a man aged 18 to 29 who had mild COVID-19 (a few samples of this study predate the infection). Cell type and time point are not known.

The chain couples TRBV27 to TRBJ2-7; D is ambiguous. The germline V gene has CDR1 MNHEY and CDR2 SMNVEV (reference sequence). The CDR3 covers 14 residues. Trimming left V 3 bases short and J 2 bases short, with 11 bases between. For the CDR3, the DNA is TGTGCCAGCAGTTTCATCGGCGGAACCTACGAGCAGTACTTC. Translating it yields CASSFIGGTYEQYF.

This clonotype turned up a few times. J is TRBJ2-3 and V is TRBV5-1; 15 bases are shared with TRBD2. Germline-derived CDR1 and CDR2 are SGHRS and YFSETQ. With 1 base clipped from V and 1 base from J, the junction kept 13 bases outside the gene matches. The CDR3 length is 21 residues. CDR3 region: CASSLTGLAGGKPLRTDTQYF. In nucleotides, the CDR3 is TGCGCCAGCAGCTTGACCGGACTAGCGGGGGGGAAACCCCTGCGCACAGATACGCAGTATTTT.

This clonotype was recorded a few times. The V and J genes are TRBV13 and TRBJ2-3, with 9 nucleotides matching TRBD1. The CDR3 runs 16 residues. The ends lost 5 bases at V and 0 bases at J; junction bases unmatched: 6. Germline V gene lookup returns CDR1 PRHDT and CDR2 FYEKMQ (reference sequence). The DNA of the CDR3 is TGTGCCAGCAGCGACAGACAGGGGGAGAGCACAGATACGCAGTATTTT. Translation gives CASSDRQGESTDTQYF.

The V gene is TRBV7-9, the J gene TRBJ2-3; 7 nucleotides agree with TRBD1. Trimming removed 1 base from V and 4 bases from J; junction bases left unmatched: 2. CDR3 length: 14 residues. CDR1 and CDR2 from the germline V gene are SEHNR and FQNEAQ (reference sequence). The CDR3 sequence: CASSLVDRADTQYF. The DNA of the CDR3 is TGTGCCAGCAGCTTAGTCGACAGGGCAGATACGCAGTATTTT.

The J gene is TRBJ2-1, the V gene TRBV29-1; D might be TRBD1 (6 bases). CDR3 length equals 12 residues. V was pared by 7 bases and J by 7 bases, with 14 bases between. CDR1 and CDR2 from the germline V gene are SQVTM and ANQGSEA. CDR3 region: CSGSSQGNEQFF. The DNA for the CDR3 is TGCAGCGGCTCGTCCCAGGGGAATGAGCAGTTCTTC.

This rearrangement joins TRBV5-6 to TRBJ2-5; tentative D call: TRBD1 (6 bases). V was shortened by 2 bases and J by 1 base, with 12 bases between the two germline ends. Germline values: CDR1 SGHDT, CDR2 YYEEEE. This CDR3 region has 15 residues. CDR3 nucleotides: TGTGCCAGCAGCTTTGGGGGCCCCAGCCAAGAGACCCAGTACTTC. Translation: CASSFGGPSQETQYF. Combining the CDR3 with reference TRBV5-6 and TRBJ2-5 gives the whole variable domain DAGVTQSPTHLIKTRGQQVTLRCSPKSGHDTVSWYQQALGQGPQFIFQYYEEEERQRGNFPDRFSGHQFPNYSSELNVNALLLGDSALYLCASSFGGPSQETQYFGPGTRLLVL.

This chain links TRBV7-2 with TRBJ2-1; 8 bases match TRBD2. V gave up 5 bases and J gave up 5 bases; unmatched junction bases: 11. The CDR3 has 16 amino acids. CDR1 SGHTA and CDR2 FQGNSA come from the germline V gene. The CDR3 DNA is TGTGCCAGCAGCCCACCCCGACTAGCGATCAACAATGAGCAGTTCTTC. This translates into CASSPPRLAINNEQFF.

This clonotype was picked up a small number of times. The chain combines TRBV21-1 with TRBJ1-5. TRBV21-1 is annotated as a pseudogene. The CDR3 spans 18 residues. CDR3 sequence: CASSKVGTFGDSNQPQHF. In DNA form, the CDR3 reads TGTGCCAGCAGCAAAGTAGGAACCTTCGGCGATAGCAATCAGCCCCAGCATTTT.

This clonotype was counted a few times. CDR3 residues: CASSASGGVEQYV. The CDR3 DNA follows: TGTGCCAGCAGCGCATCGGGGGGAGTCGAGCAGTACGTC. The chain joins TRBV7-9 to TRBJ2-7; 7 positions agree with TRBD2. Germline assignment: CDR1 SEHNR and CDR2 FQNEAQ (reference sequence). Trimming removed 5 bases from V and 6 bases from J; junction bases left unmatched: 7. This CDR3 is built from 13 residues.

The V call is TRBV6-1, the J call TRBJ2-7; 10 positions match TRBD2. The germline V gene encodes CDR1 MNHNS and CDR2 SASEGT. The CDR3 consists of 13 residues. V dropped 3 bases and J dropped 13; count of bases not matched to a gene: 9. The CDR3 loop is CASSEVTSGWLYV. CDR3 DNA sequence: TGTGCCAGCAGTGAGGTGACTAGCGGGTGGCTATACGTC.

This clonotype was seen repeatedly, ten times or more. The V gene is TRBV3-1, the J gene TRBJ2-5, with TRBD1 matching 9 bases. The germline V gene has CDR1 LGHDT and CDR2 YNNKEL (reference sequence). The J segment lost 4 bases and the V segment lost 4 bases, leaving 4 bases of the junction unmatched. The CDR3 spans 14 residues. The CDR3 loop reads CASSRLDRGETQYF. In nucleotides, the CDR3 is TGTGCCAGCAGCCGGCTGGACAGGGGAGAGACCCAGTACTTC.

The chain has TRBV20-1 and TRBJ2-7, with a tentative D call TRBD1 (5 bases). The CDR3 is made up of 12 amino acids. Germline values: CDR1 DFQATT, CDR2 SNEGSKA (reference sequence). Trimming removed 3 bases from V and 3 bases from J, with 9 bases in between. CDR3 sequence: CSARARDYEQYV. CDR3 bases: TGCAGTGCTAGGGCCAGGGACTACGAGCAGTACGTC.

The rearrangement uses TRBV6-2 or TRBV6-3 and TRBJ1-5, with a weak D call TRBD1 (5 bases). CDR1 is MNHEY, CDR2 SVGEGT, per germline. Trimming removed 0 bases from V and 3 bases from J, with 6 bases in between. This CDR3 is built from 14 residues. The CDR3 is CASSYSQVNQPQHF. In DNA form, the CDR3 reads TGTGCCAGCAGTTACTCACAGGTCAATCAGCCCCAGCATTTT.

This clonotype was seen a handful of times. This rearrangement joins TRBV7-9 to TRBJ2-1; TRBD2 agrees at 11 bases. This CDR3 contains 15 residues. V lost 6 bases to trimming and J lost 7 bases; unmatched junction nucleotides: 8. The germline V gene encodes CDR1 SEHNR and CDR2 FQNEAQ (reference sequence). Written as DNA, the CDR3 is TGTGCCAGCAGAATAGCGGGGGGGGCCACGAATGAGCAGTTCTTC. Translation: CASRIAGGATNEQFF.

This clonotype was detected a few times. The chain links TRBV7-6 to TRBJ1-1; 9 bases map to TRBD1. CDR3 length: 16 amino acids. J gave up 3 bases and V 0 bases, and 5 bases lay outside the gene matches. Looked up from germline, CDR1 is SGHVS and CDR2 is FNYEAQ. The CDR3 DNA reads TGTGCCAGCAGCTTAGCGGCCGGGACAGGGTACACTGAAGCTTTCTTT. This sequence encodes CASSLAAGTGYTEAFF.

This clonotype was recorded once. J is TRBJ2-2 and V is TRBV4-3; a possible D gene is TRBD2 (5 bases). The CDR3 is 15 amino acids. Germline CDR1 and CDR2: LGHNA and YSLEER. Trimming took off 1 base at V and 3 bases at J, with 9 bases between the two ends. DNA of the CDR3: TGCGCCAGCAGCCAAGGGAGGTCCTACACCGGGGAGCTGTTTTTT. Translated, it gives CASSQGRSYTGELFF.

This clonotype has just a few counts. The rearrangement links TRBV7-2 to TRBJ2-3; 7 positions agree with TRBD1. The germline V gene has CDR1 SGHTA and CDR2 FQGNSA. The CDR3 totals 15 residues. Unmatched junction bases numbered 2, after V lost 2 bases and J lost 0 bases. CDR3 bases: TGTGCCAGCAGCTTACTGGGACAGAGCACAGATACGCAGTATTTT. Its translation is CASSLLGQSTDTQYF.

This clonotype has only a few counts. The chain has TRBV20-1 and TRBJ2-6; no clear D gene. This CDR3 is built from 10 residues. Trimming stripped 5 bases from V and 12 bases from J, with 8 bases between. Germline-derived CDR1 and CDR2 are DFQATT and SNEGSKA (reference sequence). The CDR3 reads CSAQTPVLTF. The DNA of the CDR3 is TGCAGTGCTCAAACACCCGTCCTGACTTTC.

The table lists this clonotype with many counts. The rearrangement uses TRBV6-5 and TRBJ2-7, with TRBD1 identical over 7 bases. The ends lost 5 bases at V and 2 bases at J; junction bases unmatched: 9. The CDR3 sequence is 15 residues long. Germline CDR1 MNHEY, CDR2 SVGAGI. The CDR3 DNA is TGTGCCAGCAGTCCCTCAACAGGGGTCCCCTACGAGCAGTACTTC. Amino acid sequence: CASSPSTGVPYEQYF.

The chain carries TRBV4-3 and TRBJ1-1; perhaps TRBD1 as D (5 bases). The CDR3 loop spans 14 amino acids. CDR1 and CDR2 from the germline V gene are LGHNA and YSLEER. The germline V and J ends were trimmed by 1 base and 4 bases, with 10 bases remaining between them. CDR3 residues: CASSQAQGFTEAFF. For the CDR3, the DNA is TGCGCCAGCAGCCAAGCGCAGGGCTTCACTGAAGCTTTCTTT.

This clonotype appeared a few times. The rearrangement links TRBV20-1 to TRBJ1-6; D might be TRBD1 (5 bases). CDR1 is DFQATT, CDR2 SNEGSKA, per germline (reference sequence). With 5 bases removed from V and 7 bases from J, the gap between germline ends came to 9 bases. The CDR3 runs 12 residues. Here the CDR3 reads CSAVGGNSPLHF. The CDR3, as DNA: TGCAGTGCTGTTGGGGGGAATTCACCCCTCCACTTT.

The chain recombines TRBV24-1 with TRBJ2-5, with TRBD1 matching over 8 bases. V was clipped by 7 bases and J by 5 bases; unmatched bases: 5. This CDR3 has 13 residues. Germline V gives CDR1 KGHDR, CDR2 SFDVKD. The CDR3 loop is CATRKTGEETQYF. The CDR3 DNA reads TGTGCCACCAGGAAGACAGGGGAGGAGACCCAGTACTTC.

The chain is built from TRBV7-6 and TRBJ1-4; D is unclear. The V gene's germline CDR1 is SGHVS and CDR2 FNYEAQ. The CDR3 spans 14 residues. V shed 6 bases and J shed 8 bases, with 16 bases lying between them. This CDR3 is CASSPSRVQEKLFF. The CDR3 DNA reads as TGTGCCAGCAGTCCCTCCAGAGTGCAGGAAAAACTGTTTTTT.

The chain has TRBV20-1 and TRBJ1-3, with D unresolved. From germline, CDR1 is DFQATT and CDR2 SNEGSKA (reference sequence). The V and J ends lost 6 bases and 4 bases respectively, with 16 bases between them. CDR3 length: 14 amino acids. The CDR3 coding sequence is TGCAGTGCCATAAAGTCGGTGGACGGAAACACCATATATTTT. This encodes CSAIKSVDGNTIYF.

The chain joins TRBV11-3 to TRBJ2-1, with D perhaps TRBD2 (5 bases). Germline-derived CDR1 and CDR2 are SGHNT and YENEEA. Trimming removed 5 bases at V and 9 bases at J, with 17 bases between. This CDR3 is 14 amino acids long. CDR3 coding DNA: TGTGCCAGCAGCCTCCTACCCCTAGCCACTGAGCAGTTCTTC. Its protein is CASSLLPLATEQFF. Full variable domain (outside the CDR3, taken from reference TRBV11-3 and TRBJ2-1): EAGVVQSPRYKIIEKKQPVAFWCNPISGHNTLYWYLQNLGQGPELLIRYENEEAVDDSQLPKDRFSAERLKGVDSTLKIQPAELGDSAVYLCASSLLPLATEQFFGPGTRLTVL.

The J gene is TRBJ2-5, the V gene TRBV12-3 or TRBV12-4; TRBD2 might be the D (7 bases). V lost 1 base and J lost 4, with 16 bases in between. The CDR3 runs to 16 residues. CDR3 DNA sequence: TGTGCCAGCAGTTTAGGTCCGGCGGGGGCGTCAGAGACCCAGTACTTC. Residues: CASSLGPAGASETQYF.